What follows describes a single T cell receptor beta chain. CDR1 and CDR2 (germline): SEHNR, FQNEAQ (reference sequence). This CDR3 has 16 residues. Losses at the gene ends were 5 bases for V and 0 bases for J; bases not matched to a gene: 7. This specimen comes from a study of blood T cell repertoires in COVID-19. Study summary: COVID-19 samples from acute and convalescent phases originated in the United States, Italy and Spain. T cells, B-cell-depleted T cells, or PBMCs supplied cDNA or gDNA.

Original processing methods: Amplified reference gene primers provided the basis for estimating nucleated cell counts. TCRdb keeps only in-frame clones here, not all; method: immunoSEQ multiplex PCR. V, J and clone size derive from that table, while D and trimming were established from the DNA sequence. The repertoire holds around 150,000 clones, with about 85% as singletons. Source material: peripheral blood. The clonotype comes from a human donor with acute or convalescent COVID-19. The donor label of this sample is uncertain. The chain links TRBV7-9 to TRBJ2-1, with TRBD1 matching 7 bases. CDR3 residues: CASSSTGVLSYNEQFF. The CDR3 coding sequence is TGTGCCAGCAGCAGTACAGGGGTTCTCTCCTACAATGAGCAGTTCTTC.